This TCR beta chain appears in the sequencing data of a study of shared T cell receptors in the human thymus. The data were produced by immunoSEQ multiplex PCR, yet TCRdb's version contains in-frame clones alone and is incomplete. The sample has around 68,000 clones, about 95% seen once. Germline V gene data show CDR1 as ENHRY and CDR2 as SYGVKD. The CDR3 loop spans 13 amino acids. V gave up 3 bases and J gave up 0 bases, with 5 bases separating them. The chain links TRBV10-3 to TRBJ1-1; D is uncertain. The sample was thymocytes. This receptor was obtained from a human donor. The DNA for the CDR3 is TGTGCCATCAGTGAAAAGATGAACACTGAAGCTTTCTTT. Protein: CAISEKMNTEAFF.